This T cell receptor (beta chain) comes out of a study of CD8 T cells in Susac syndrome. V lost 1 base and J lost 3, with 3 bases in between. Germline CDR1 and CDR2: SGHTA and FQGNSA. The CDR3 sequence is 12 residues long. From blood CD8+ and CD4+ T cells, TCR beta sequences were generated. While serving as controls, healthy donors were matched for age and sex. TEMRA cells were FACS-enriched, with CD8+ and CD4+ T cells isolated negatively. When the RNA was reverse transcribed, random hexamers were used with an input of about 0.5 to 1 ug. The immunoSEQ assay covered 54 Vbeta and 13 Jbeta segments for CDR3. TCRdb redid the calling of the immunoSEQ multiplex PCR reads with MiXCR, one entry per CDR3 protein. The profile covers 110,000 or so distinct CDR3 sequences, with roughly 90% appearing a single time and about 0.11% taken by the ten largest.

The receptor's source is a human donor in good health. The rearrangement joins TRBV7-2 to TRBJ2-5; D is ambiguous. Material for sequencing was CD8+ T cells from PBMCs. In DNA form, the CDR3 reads TGTGCCAGCAGCTTAGTTAAAGAGACCCAGTACTTC. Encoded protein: CASSLVKETQYF.